This T cell receptor (beta chain) was captured by sequencing in a study of blood T cell repertoires in COVID-19. The CDR3 sequence is 15 residues long. V lost 3 bases and J lost 0, with 11 bases in between. The V gene's germline CDR1 is SGDLS and CDR2 YYNGEE. This clone has a single count. Assay: immunoSEQ multiplex PCR; the TCRdb copy retains only in-frame clones and omits some. The repertoire consists of some 350,000 clones, with more than 80% occurring once and the leading ten covering 3%. The sequenced sample was peripheral blood. This sequence originates from a woman aged 30 to 39 with COVID-19, enrolled during active disease. The chain recombines TRBV9 with TRBJ2-3; no clear D. The CDR3 is CASSATHSSTDTQYF. The CDR3 DNA follows: TGTGCCAGCAGCGCCACTCATTCTAGCACAGATACGCAGTATTTT.